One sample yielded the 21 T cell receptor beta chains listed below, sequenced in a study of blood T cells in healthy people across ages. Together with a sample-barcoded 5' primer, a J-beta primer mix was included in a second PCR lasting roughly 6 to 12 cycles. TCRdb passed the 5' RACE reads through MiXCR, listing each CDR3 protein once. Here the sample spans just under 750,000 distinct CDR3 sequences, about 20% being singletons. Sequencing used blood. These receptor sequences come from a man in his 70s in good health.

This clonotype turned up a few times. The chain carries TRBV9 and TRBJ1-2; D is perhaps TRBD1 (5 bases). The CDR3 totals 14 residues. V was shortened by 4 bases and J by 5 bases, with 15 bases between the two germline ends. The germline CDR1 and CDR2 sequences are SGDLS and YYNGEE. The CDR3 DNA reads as TGTGCCAGCAGCCCCATGGAGGGGTTATATGGCTACACCTTC. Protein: CASSPMEGLYGYTF.

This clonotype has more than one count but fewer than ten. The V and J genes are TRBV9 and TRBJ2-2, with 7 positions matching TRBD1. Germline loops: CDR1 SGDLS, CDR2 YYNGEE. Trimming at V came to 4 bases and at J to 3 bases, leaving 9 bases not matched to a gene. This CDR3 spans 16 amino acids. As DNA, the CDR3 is TGTGCCAGCAGCCCATACCAGGGACAGTACACCGGGGAGCTGTTTTTT. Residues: CASSPYQGQYTGELFF.

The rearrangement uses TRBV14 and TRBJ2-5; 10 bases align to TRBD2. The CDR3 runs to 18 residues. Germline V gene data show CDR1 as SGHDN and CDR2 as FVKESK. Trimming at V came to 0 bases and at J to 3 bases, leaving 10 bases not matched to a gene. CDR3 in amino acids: CASSQERKRGGLEETQYF. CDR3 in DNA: TGTGCCAGCAGCCAAGAAAGGAAGCGGGGGGGTTTGGAAGAGACCCAGTACTTC.

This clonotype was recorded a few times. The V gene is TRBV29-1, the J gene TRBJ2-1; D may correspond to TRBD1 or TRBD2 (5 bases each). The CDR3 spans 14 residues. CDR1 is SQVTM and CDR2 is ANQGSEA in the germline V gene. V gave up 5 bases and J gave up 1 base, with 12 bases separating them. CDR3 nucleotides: TGCAGCGTTCAACACGGGACGTCCTACAATGAGCAGTTCTTC. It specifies CSVQHGTSYNEQFF.

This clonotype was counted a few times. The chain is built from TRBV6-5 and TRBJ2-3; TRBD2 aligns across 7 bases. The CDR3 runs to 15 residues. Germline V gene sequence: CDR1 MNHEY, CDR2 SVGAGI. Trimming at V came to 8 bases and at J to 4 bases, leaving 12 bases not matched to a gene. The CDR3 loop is CASFSSGLAADTQYF. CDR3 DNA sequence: TGTGCCAGCTTTTCTAGCGGATTGGCGGCAGATACGCAGTATTTT.

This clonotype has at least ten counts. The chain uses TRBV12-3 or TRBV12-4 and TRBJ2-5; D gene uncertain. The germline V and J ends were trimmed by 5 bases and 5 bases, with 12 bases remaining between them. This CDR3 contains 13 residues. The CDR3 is CASSLNSQETQYF. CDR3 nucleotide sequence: TGTGCCAGCAGTCTGAACTCCCAGGAGACCCAGTACTTC.

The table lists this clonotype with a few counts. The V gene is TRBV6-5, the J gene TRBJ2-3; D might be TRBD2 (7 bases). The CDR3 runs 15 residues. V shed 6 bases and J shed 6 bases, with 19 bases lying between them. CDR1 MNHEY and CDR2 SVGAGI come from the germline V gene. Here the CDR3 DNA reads TGTGCCAGCAGGAGGGGGGGTTCAGTGCCCGATACGCAGTATTTT. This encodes CASRRGGSVPDTQYF.

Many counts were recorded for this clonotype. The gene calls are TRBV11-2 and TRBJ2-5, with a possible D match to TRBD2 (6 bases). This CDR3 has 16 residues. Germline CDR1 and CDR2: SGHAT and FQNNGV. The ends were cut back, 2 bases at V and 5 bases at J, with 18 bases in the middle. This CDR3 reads CASSLLTGGFGETQYF. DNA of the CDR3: TGTGCCAGCAGCTTATTAACAGGAGGGTTTGGGGAGACCCAGTACTTC.

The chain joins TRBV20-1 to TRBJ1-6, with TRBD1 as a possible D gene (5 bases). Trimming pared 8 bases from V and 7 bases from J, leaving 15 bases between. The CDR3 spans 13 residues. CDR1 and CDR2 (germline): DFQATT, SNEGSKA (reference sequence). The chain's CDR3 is CSFDPGANSPLHF. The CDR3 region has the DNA TGCAGTTTTGACCCCGGGGCCAATTCACCCCTCCACTTT.

In nucleotides, the CDR3 is TGTGCCATCAGTGAGGCAGCGGAGGACTATAGACTTTACAATGAGCAGTTCTTC. It specifies CAISEAAEDYRLYNEQFF. This sequence joins TRBV10-3 and TRBJ2-7; D possibly corresponds to TRBD2 (6 bases). The assigned J gene may be wrong: the sequence end matches TRBJ2-1 better. The length of the CDR3 is 18 residues. Germline CDR1 reads ENHRY; CDR2 reads SYGVKD.

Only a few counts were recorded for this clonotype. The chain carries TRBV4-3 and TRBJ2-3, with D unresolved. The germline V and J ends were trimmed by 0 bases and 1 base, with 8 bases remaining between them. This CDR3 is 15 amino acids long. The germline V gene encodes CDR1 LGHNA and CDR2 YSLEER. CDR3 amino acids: CASSQEKKGTDTQYF. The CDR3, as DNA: TGCGCCAGCAGCCAAGAGAAAAAGGGCACAGATACGCAGTATTTT.

CDR3 sequence: CASSQGASGGEQYF. The CDR3 bases are TGTGCCAGCAGCCAAGGGGCTAGCGGGGGCGAGCAGTACTTC. V and J are TRBV4-2 and TRBJ2-7; 10 bases align to TRBD2. The CDR3 consists of 14 residues. Germline V gene data show CDR1 as LGHNA and CDR2 as YNFKEQ. With V trimmed by 1 base and J by 6 bases, 3 bases remained unmatched.

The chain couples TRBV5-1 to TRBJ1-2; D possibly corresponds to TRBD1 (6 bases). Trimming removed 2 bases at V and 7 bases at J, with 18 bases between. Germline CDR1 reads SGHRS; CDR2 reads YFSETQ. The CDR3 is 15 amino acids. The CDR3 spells CASSLEGQSSFGYTF. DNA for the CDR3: TGCGCCAGCAGCTTAGAAGGACAGTCCAGTTTTGGCTACACCTTC.

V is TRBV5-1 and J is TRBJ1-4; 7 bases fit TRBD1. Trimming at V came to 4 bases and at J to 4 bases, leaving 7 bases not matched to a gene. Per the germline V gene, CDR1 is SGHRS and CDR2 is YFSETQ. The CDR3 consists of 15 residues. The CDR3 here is CASSAGTALNEKLFF. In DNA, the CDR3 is TGCGCCAGCAGCGCCGGGACAGCACTTAATGAAAAACTGTTTTTT.

CDR3 DNA: TGTGCCAGCAGCTTAGGGGGACTAGCTAAGCTAGAGACCCAGTACTTC. Translation: CASSLGGLAKLETQYF. The V and J genes are TRBV7-2 and TRBJ2-5; 9 bases fit TRBD2. The CDR3 is 16 amino acids. V was clipped by 1 base and J by 4 bases; unmatched bases: 7. Germline assignment: CDR1 SGHTA and CDR2 FQGNSA.

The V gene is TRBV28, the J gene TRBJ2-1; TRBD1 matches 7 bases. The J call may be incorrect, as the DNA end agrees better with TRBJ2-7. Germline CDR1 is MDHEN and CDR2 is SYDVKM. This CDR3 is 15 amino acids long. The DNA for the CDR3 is TGTGCCAGCAGTTACCAGACAGGGAACTCCTACGAGCAGTACTTC. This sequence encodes CASSYQTGNSYEQYF.

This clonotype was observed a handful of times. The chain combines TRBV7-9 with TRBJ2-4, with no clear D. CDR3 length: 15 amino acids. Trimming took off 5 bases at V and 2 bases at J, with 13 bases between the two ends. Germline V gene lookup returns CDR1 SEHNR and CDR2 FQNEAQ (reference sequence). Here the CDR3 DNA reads TGTGCCAGCAGCGGAGCGATCGGTTCCAAAAACATTCAGTACTTC. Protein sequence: CASSGAIGSKNIQYF.

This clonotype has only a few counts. CDR3 nucleotides: TGCAGCGTGGAGGGGACTAGCGGGAGACATGAGCAGTTCTTC. Encoded protein: CSVEGTSGRHEQFF. The chain links TRBV29-1 to TRBJ2-1; 14 positions match TRBD2. CDR1 SQVTM and CDR2 ANQGSEA come from the germline V gene. The ends lost 6 bases at V and 8 bases at J; junction bases unmatched: 6. The CDR3 loop spans 14 amino acids.

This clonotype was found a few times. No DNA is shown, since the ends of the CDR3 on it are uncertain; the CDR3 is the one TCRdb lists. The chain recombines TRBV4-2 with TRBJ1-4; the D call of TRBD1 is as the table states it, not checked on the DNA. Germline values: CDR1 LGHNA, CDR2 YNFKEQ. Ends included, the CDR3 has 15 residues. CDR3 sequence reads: CASSRRGRGLKNCFF.

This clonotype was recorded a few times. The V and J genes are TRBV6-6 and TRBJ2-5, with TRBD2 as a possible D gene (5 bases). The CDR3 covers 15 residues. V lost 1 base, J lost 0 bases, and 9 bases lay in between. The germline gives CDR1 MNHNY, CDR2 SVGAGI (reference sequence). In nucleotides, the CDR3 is TGTGCCAGCAGTTACTTACGAGGGAACCAAGAGACCCAGTACTTC. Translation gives CASSYLRGNQETQYF.

CDR3 loop: CASSSAQGAHGTQYF. The DNA of the CDR3 is TGTGCCAGCAGCTCCGCACAGGGGGCGCATGGGACCCAGTACTTC. The chain is built from TRBV7-6 and TRBJ2-5; 9 bases align to TRBD1. Germline V gene lookup returns CDR1 SGHVS and CDR2 FNYEAQ. This CDR3 spans 15 amino acids. V was clipped by 4 bases and J by 7 bases; unmatched bases: 10.